This T cell receptor beta chain derives from a study of CD8 T cells in ankylosing spondylitis. TCRdb ran MiXCR on the 5' RACE reads and lists one entry per CDR3 protein. The sample has around 890,000 distinct CDR3 sequences, 10% to 15% seen once. Study results and limitations: Disease-linked clones were found to be CD8+ and relatively rare in peripheral blood. Disease-associated clones were reportedly significantly overrepresented in matched ankylosing spondylitis synovial fluid. There was a TCR beta motif, made of eight highly homologous variants, that appeared characteristic of ankylosing spondylitis blood.

In this sample, this clonotype turned up a few times. The antigen is undetermined. CDR1 and CDR2 (germline): ENHRY, SYGVKD. V lost 4 bases and J 0 bases, leaving 6 bases between the germline ends. The CDR3 loop spans 13 amino acids. J is TRBJ1-1 and V is TRBV10-3; no clear D. This receptor was taken from a male donor with ankylosing spondylitis. The specimen sequenced was blood, either unsorted or a sorted T cell fraction (not recorded which). CDR3: CAISAGMNTEAFF. CDR3 coding DNA: TGTGCCATCAGTGCTGGCATGAACACTGAAGCTTTCTTT.